These T cell receptor beta chains were read from a single sample in a study of human T cells and chemical hapten exposure. TCRdb ran MiXCR on the RACE reads and lists one entry per CDR3 protein. The table lists roughly 180,000 distinct CDR3 sequences, 20% to 25% of them singletons, with about 7% in the top ten. The material sequenced was whole blood, taken in connection with sensitization to the hapten diphenylcyclopropenone (DPC). The receptors originated from a woman aged 50 to 65 with alopecia areata. Some clones in this sample may be carry-over from other donors' samples. The CDR3 runs from the conserved cysteine through the conserved F or W. The D gene is left open where the match is weak. The size field is filled for only some rows; it gives once, few, many or a size class.

V gene	D gene	J gene	clone size	CDR3 DNA	CDR3 protein
TRBV30	-	TRBJ2-4	many	TGTGCCTGGGATGGACAGTCGGGAAACATTCAGTACTTC	CAWDGQSGNIQYF
TRBV4-2	TRBD2	TRBJ2-1	few	TGTGCCAGCAGCCAACTCGGGACTAGCGGAAATGAGCAGTTCTTC	CASSQLGTSGNEQFF
TRBV5-1	TRBD1	TRBJ2-5	few	TGCGCCAGCCGCGACCCCCGGGACAGCGAAGAGACCCAGTACTTC	CASRDPRDSEETQYF
TRBV6-2/TRBV6-3	TRBD2	TRBJ2-7	-	TGTGCCAGCAGTCGCGGTGGACTAGCGGGAGTAGATGAGCAGTACTTC	CASSRGGLAGVDEQYF
TRBV5-1	-	TRBJ2-1	-	TGCGCCAGCAGCTTGATATCATACAATGAGCAGTTCTTC	CASSLISYNEQFF
TRBV5-1	-	TRBJ2-7	-	TGCGCCAGCAGCTTGATTAGCGCGGTCCTCAACTACGAGCAGTACTTC	CASSLISAVLNYEQYF
TRBV2	-	TRBJ2-3	-	TGTGCCAGCAGTGAGTACTTTCAGGATACGCAGTATTTT	CASSEYFQDTQYF
TRBV5-1	-	TRBJ2-5	-	TGCGCCAGCAGCTCATCCCTGCGAGGAGAGACCCAGTACTTC	CASSSSLRGETQYF
TRBV5-1	-	TRBJ2-3	-	TGCGCCAGCAGCTCCGAGGACGCGACGCAGTATTTT	CASSSEDATQYF
TRBV29-1	-	TRBJ1-2	once	TGCAGCGTAGGAGTCCTTTCGGGTTATGGCTACACCTTC	CSVGVLSGYGYTF
TRBV14	TRBD2	TRBJ2-1	-	TGTGCCAGCAGGGCCGGGTCTAGCGGGGGAGGAGAGCAGTTCTTC	CASRAGSSGGGEQFF
TRBV5-1	TRBD1	TRBJ2-2	few	TGCGCCAGCAGCGCAACCGGGACAGGGAGCGGGGAGCTGTTTTTT	CASSATGTGSGELFF
TRBV30	-	TRBJ2-1	few	TGTGCCTGGAGTAACCAGGGGACACTATCACCGTACAATGAGCAGTTCTTC	CAWSNQGTLSPYNEQFF
TRBV12-3/TRBV12-4	-	TRBJ2-3	few	TGTGCCAGCAGTTTTAGTGGGTATACGCAGTATTTT	CASSFSGYTQYF